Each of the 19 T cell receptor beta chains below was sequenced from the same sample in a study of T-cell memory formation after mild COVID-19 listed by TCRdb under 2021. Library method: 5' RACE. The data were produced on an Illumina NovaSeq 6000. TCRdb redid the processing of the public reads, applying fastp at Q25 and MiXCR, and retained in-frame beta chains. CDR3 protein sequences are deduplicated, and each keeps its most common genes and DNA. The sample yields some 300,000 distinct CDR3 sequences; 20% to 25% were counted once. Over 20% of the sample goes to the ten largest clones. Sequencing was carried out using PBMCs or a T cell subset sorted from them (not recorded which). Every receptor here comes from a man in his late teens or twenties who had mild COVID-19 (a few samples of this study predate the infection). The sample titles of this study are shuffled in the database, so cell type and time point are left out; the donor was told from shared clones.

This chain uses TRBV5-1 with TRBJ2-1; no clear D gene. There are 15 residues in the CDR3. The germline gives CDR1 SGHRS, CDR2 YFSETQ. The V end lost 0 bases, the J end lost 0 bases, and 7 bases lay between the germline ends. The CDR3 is CASSLEKISYNEQFF. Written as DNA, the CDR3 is TGCGCCAGCAGCTTGGAGAAAATCTCCTACAATGAGCAGTTCTTC.

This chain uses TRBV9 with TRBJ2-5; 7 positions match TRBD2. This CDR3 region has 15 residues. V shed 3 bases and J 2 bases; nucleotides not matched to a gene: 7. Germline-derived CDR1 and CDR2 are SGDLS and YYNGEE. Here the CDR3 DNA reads TGTGCCAGCAGCGGAACCCGCGGGGGACAAGAGACCCAGTACTTC. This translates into CASSGTRGGQETQYF.

In DNA form, the CDR3 reads TGTGCCAGCAGCTTACTACGGATAACAGCTTATAGCAATCAGCCCCAGCATTTT. The encoded protein is CASSLLRITAYSNQPQHF. V is TRBV7-8 and J is TRBJ1-5; D gene uncertain. The CDR3 is 18 residues long. Looked up from germline, CDR1 is SGHVS and CDR2 is FQNEAQ. Deletions cut 2 bases from V and 0 bases from J, with 17 bases between.

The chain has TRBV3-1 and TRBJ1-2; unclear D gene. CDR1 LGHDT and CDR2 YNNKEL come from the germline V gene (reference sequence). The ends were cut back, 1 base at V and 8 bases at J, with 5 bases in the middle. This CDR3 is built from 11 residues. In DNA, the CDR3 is TGTGCCAGCAGCCAAGCTGCAGGCTACACCTTC. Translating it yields CASSQAAGYTF.

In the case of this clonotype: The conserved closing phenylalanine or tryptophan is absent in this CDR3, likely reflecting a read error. As DNA, the CDR3 is TGTGCCAGCAGCTTACCTACTGACAGCACAGATACGCAGTATTTA. The encoded protein is CASSLPTDSTDTQYL. V gene TRBV7-9 combines with J gene TRBJ2-3; no reliable D call. The V gene lost 2 bases and the J gene lost 0 bases, with 9 bases spanning the gap. CDR1 and CDR2 from the germline V gene are SEHNR and FQNEAQ (reference sequence). The CDR3 sequence is 15 residues long.

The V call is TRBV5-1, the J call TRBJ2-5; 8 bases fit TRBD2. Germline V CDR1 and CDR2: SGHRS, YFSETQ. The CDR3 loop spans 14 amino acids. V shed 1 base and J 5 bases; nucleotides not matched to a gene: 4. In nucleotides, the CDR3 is TGCGCCAGCAGCTTGATGCCTAGCGGGGAGACCCAGTACTTC. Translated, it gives CASSLMPSGETQYF. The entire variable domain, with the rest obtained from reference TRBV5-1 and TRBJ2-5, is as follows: KAGVTQTPRYLIKTRGQQVTLSCSPISGHRSVSWYQQTPGQGLQFLFEYFSETQRNKGNFPGRFSGRQFSNSRSEMNVSTLELGDSALYLCASSLMPSGETQYFGPGTRLLVL.

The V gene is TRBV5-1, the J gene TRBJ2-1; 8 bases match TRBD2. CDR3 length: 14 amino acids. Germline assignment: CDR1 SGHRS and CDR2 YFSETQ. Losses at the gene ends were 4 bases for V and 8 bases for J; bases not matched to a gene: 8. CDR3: CASSRQTSGDEQFF. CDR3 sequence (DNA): TGCGCCAGCAGCCGCCAAACTAGCGGAGATGAGCAGTTCTTC.

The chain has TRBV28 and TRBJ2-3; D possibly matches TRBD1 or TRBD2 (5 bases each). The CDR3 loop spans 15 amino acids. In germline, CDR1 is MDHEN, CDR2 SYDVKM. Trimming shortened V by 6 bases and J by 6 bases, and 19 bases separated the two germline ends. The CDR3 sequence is CASRPSGTQKDTQYF. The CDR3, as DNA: TGTGCCAGCAGGCCCTCGGGGACCCAAAAGGATACGCAGTATTTT. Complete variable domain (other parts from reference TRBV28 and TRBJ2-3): DVKVTQSSRYLVKRTGEKVFLECVQDMDHENMFWYRQDPGLGLRLIYFSYDVKMKEKGDIPEGYSVSREKKERFSLILESASTNQTSMYLCASRPSGTQKDTQYFGPGTRLTVL.

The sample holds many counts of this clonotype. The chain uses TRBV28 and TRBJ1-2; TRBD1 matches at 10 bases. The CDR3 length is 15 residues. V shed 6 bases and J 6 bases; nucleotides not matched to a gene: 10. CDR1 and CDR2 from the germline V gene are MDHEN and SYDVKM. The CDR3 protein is CASSSGTGVRDGYTF. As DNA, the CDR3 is TGTGCCAGCAGCTCCGGGACAGGGGTGAGGGATGGCTACACCTTC.

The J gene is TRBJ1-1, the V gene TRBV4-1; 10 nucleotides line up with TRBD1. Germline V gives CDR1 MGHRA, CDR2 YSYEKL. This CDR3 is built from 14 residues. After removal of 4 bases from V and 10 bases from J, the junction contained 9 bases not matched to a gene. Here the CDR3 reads CASSLPPGQGIAFF. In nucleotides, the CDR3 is TGCGCCAGCAGCCTCCCCCCGGGACAGGGGATAGCTTTCTTT.

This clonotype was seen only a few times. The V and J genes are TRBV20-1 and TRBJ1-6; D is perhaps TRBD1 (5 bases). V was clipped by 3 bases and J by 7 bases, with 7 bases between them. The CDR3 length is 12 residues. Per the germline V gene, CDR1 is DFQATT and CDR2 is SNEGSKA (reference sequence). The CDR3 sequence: CSASGGNSPLHF. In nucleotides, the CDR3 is TGCAGTGCTAGCGGGGGGAATTCACCCCTCCACTTT.

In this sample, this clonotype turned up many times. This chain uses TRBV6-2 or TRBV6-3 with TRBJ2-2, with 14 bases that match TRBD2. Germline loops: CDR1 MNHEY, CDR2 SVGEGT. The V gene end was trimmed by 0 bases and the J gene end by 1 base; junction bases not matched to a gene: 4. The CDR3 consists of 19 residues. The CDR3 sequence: CASSYSGTSGGWNTGELFF. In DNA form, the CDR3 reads TGTGCCAGCAGTTACTCCGGGACTAGCGGGGGATGGAACACCGGGGAGCTGTTTTTT.

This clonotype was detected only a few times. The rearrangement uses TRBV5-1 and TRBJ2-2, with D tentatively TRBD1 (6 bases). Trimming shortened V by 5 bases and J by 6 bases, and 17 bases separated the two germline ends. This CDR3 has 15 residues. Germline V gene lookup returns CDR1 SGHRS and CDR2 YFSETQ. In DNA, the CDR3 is TGCGCCAGCAGACGGTGGGGGCAGGGCGCCGGGGAGCTGTTTTTT. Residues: CASRRWGQGAGELFF.

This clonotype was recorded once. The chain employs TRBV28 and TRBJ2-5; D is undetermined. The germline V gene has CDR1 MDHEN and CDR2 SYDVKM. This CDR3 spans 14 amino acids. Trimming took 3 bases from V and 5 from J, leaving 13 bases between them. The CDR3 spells CASSLDRPRETQYF. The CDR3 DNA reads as TGTGCCAGCAGTTTGGACCGCCCACGGGAGACCCAGTACTTC. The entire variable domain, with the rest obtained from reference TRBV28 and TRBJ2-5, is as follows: DVKVTQSSRYLVKRTGEKVFLECVQDMDHENMFWYRQDPGLGLRLIYFSYDVKMKEKGDIPEGYSVSREKKERFSLILESASTNQTSMYLCASSLDRPRETQYFGPGTRLLVL.

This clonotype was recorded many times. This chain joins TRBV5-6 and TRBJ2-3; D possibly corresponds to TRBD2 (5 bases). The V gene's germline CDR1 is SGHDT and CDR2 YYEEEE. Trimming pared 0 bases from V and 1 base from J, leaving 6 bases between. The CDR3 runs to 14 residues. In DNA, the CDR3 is TGTGCCAGCAGCTTGGAGGAGGGCACAGATACGCAGTATTTT. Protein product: CASSLEEGTDTQYF.

The DNA for the CDR3 is TGCAGTGCTAGACAGACAGGATATAATCAGCCCCAGCATTTT. Its protein product is CSARQTGYNQPQHF. The rearrangement uses TRBV20-1 and TRBJ1-5; maybe TRBD1 (6 bases). This CDR3 is 14 amino acids long. The V end lost 2 bases, the J end lost 4 bases, and 12 bases lay between the germline ends. CDR1 is DFQATT and CDR2 is SNEGSKA in the germline V gene (reference sequence).

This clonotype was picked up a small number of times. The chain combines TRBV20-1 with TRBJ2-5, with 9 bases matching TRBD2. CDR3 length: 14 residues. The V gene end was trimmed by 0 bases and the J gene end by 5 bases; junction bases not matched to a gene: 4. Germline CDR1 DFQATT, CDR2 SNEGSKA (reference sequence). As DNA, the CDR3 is TGCAGTGCTAGAGACAGCGGGGGGAAGGAGACCCAGTACTTC. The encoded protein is CSARDSGGKETQYF.

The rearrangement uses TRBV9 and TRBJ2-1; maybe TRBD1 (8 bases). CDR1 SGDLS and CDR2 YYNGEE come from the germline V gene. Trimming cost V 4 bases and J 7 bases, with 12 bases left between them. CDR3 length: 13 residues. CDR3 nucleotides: TGTGCCAGCAGCAAACAGGGGGGGAATGAGCAGTTCTTC. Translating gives CASSKQGGNEQFF.

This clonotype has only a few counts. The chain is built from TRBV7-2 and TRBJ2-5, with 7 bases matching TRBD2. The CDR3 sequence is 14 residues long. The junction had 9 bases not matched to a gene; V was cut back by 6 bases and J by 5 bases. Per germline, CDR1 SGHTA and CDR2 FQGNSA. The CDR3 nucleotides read TGTGCCAGCAGTCTAGCGGTATTTTGGGAGACCCAGTACTTC. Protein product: CASSLAVFWETQYF.